The 9 T cell receptor beta chains below were found in one sample sequenced in a study of cytomegalovirus exposure and HLA in healthy donors. Use of 60 Vbeta and 13 Jbeta primers characterized the PCR. Here immunoSEQ multiplex PCR was the method, and the copy in TCRdb shows in-frame clones only, minus some. The repertoire includes approximately 190,000 clones, roughly 80% of them detected once, and 1.5% to 2% sits in the top ten. Input material: PBMCs. The source is a woman aged 18-29 years in good health and CMV-seronegative.

This chain connects TRBV28 to TRBJ2-3, with 10 bases matching TRBD2. CDR1 MDHEN and CDR2 SYDVKM come from the germline V gene. The CDR3 sequence is 17 residues long. The V gene end was trimmed by 4 bases and the J gene end by 7 bases; junction bases not matched to a gene: 14. CDR3 nucleotides: TGTGCCAGCAGTTCGCCAACTAGCGGGGCCGGTGGAAATACGCAGTATTTT. Amino acid sequence: CASSSPTSGAGGNTQYF.

This chain connects TRBV6-5 to TRBJ2-1; tentatively, D is TRBD2 (6 bases). V lost 2 bases to trimming and J lost 0 bases, with 8 bases between them. The CDR3 contains 15 residues. Per the germline V gene, CDR1 is MNHEY and CDR2 is SVGAGI. The CDR3 DNA reads TGTGCCAGCAGTTACGGGAGGACCTCCTACAATGAGCAGTTCTTC. Encoded protein: CASSYGRTSYNEQFF.

This clone turned up a few times. V is TRBV5-5 and J is TRBJ2-7; maybe TRBD2 (6 bases). CDR3 length: 14 amino acids. Trimming left V 4 bases short and J 2 bases short, with 13 bases between. Germline-derived CDR1 and CDR2 are SGHKS and YYEKEE (reference sequence). The CDR3 DNA sequence: TGTGCCAGCAGCCGGACTACACTCACCTACGAGCAGTACTTC. Its protein product is CASSRTTLTYEQYF.

The rearrangement joins TRBV7-6 to TRBJ2-2; 7 bases match TRBD1. The germline V gene encodes CDR1 SGHVS and CDR2 FNYEAQ. This CDR3 has 18 amino acids. The V and J ends lost 0 bases and 5 bases, in that order; junction bases with no gene match: 12. As DNA, the CDR3 is TGTGCCAGCAGCTTAGCGGGACAGAGCTTCAAAGTGACCGGGGAGCTGTTTTTT. It encodes CASSLAGQSFKVTGELFF.

The V gene is TRBV7-2, the J gene TRBJ1-2; D remains ambiguous. Germline CDR1 reads SGHTA; CDR2 reads FQGNSA. The CDR3 length is 14 residues. Trimming took off 1 base at V and 4 bases at J, with 10 bases between the two ends. The CDR3 nucleotides are TGTGCCAGCAGCTTAGGAGGCGGATTCTATGGCTACACCTTC. Protein product: CASSLGGGFYGYTF.

This clone was seen a single time. The chain joins TRBV6-5 to TRBJ1-4; 8 bases are shared with TRBD1. With 2 bases clipped from V and 8 bases from J, the junction kept 4 bases outside the gene matches. Germline-derived CDR1 and CDR2 are MNHEY and SVGAGI. The CDR3 is made up of 14 amino acids. This CDR3 reads CASSYEQGVEKLFF. Written as DNA, the CDR3 is TGTGCCAGCAGTTACGAACAGGGGGTCGAAAAACTGTTTTTT.

This clone was recorded a few times. This chain links TRBV5-6 with TRBJ1-2, with 10 positions matching TRBD1. Germline CDR1 is SGHDT and CDR2 is YYEEEE. This CDR3 is 16 amino acids long. With 4 bases clipped from V and 6 bases from J, the junction kept 12 bases outside the gene matches. CDR3 sequence: CASSDSPTGGLDGYTF. CDR3 in DNA: TGTGCCAGCAGCGATTCCCCGACAGGGGGCCTTGATGGCTACACCTTC.

This sequence joins TRBV13 and TRBJ2-7, with TRBD2 matching over 8 bases. The CDR3 runs 14 residues. Germline CDR1 and CDR2: PRHDT and FYEKMQ (reference sequence). V lost 1 base, J lost 9 bases, and 8 bases stayed unmatched. The CDR3 bases are TGTGCCAGCAGCTTAGTTCCAGCGGGAGAAGCGCAGTACTTC. This encodes CASSLVPAGEAQYF. Drawing the rest from reference TRBV13 and TRBJ2-7, the complete variable domain is AAGVIQSPRHLIKEKRETATLKCYPIPRHDTVYWYQQGPGQDPQFLISFYEKMQSDKGSIPDRFSAQQFSDYHSELNMSSLELGDSALYFCASSLVPAGEAQYFGPGTRLTVT.

V gene TRBV28 combines with J gene TRBJ2-3; D is uncertain. With 1 base removed from V and 1 base from J, the gap between germline ends came to 3 bases. Per the germline V gene, CDR1 is MDHEN and CDR2 is SYDVKM. The CDR3 runs to 13 residues. The CDR3 protein is CASSLSGTDTQYF. The CDR3 nucleotides read TGTGCCAGCAGTTTATCCGGCACAGATACGCAGTATTTT. Filled out from reference TRBV28 and TRBJ2-3, the complete variable domain reads DVKVTQSSRYLVKRTGEKVFLECVQDMDHENMFWYRQDPGLGLRLIYFSYDVKMKEKGDIPEGYSVSREKKERFSLILESASTNQTSMYLCASSLSGTDTQYFGPGTRLTVL.